A selection of T cell receptor beta chains follows, all from one sample in a study of blood T cell repertoires in COVID-19. Sequenced by immunoSEQ multiplex PCR; TCRdb stores in-frame clones only, minus some. The sample gives about 220,000 clones, around 80% of which show up once; roughly a tenth is in the top ten. Sequenced: peripheral blood. The receptors were gathered from a man aged 45-65 years with active or convalescent COVID-19. CDR3s include the opening cysteine and the closing phenylalanine or tryptophan. D genes are given only for firm matches. Some rows have no size entry. The others give once, few or many, or a class for an expanded clone.

D	V	size	J	DNA	CDR3
-	TRBV6-5	-	TRBJ2-1	TGTGCCAGCAGTTACTCACCGACTGAAATGGGTGAGCAGTTCTTC	CASSYSPTEMGEQFF
TRBD1	TRBV4-3	-	TRBJ1-6	TGCGCCAGCAGCCTCGTTGGGACAGGGAATTCACCCCTCCACTTT	CASSLVGTGNSPLHF
-	TRBV7-2	few	TRBJ2-2	TGTGCCAGCAGCTTACGACTAGGAGGAAACGGGGAGCTGTTTTTT	CASSLRLGGNGELFF
TRBD1	TRBV2	-	TRBJ1-1	TGTGCCAGCAAGGGACAGGTGAACACTGAAGCTTTCTTT	CASKGQVNTEAFF
-	TRBV7-7	-	TRBJ2-7	TGTGCCAGCAGCTTAGTACCGCGTAGGGGCAGCGAGCAGTACTTC	CASSLVPRRGSEQYF
TRBD1	TRBV24-1	-	TRBJ1-5	TGTGCCACCAGTGATCCGGGACAGGGTTATAGCAATCAGCCCCAGCATTTT	CATSDPGQGYSNQPQHF
TRBD1	TRBV2	-	TRBJ1-2	TGTGCCAGCTCACCGACAGGGGGTAATGGCTACACCTTC	CASSPTGGNGYTF
-	TRBV5-4	-	TRBJ1-6	TGTGCCAGCAGCTTGGGCGGAGATAATTCACCCCTTCACTTT	CASSLGGDNSPLHF
-	TRBV27	-	TRBJ1-1	TGTGCCAGCAGTCCATCCACAGGGTTGAGGACTGAAGCTTTCTTT	CASSPSTGLRTEAFF
-	TRBV7-2	-	TRBJ2-1	TGTGCCAGCTGCATAGGGGGGGGCGCCTACAATGAGCAGTTCTTC	CASCIGGGAYNEQFF
-	TRBV6-1	-	TRBJ2-5	TGTGCCAGCAGTGAAGAGCGGGCCTACCAAGAGACCCAGTACTTC	CASSEERAYQETQYF
-	TRBV12-3/TRBV12-4	-	TRBJ2-2	TGTGCCAGCAGCCTACACACCGGGGAGCTGTTTTTT	CASSLHTGELFF
TRBD1	TRBV7-9	-	TRBJ1-1	TGTGCCAGCAGCTCCTCCCGGGGACAGGGAAGTCTGAGCACTGAAGCTTTCTTT	CASSSSRGQGSLSTEAFF
-	TRBV10-2	-	TRBJ1-5	TGCGCCAGCAGTGAGTTAGGCGGGGGGGGCAATCAGCCCCAGCATTTT	CASSELGGGGNQPQHF
-	TRBV28	-	TRBJ2-3	TGTGCCAGCAGAACGAGAAATACGCAGTATTTT	CASRTRNTQYF
-	TRBV28	-	TRBJ1-5	TGTGCCAGCAGTTTTTCCCCCGCGGCAGGGGTGGGCAATCAGCCCCAGCATTTT	CASSFSPAAGVGNQPQHF
-	TRBV6-5	once	TRBJ1-1	TGTGCCAGCAGTTACTCGATCGGCAGGCGGAACACTGAAGCTTTCTTT	CASSYSIGRRNTEAFF
TRBD2	TRBV30	-	TRBJ2-1	TGTGCCTGGAGCGGGACTAGCGGGAGCCATGAGCAGTTCTTC	CAWSGTSGSHEQFF
TRBD1	TRBV5-1	-	TRBJ2-4	TGCGCCAGCAGCTCTGGGACAGGGCTTGACATTCAGTACTTC	CASSSGTGLDIQYF
-	TRBV6-2/TRBV6-3	-	TRBJ1-3	TGTGCCAGCAGTTACCGAACGCAGAATTACAGGGCCACTGGAAACACCATATATTTT	CASSYRTQNYRATGNTIYF
-	TRBV7-9	-	TRBJ2-4	TGTGCCAGCAGTACGGGACAAAAAAACATTCAGTACTTC	CASSTGQKNIQYF
-	TRBV3-1/TRBV3-2	-	TRBJ1-1	TGTGCCAGCAGCCTGCTCTCGGCGGGAGGAGCTTTCTTT	CASSLLSAGGAFF
TRBD1	TRBV2	-	TRBJ1-5	TGTGCCAGCAGTCCGGGACAGGGGAAGTATCAGCCCCAGCATTTT	CASSPGQGKYQPQHF
-	TRBV7-9	-	TRBJ1-1	TGTGCCAGCAGCTTAGAAGTGGGGCAGGGTGGGAACACTGAAGCTTTCTTT	CASSLEVGQGGNTEAFF
TRBD1	TRBV5-5	-	TRBJ1-1	TGTGCCAGCAGCCCACGGACAGGCCTTAACACTGAAGCTTTCTTT	CASSPRTGLNTEAFF
TRBD2	TRBV28	-	TRBJ2-5	TGTGCCAGCCAGGTCGATACTAGCGCCAACCAAGAGACCCAGTACTTC	CASQVDTSANQETQYF
TRBD1	TRBV11-2	-	TRBJ1-4	TGTGCCAGCAGCGGCCCGGGACAGGGTAATGAAAAACTGTTTTTT	CASSGPGQGNEKLFF